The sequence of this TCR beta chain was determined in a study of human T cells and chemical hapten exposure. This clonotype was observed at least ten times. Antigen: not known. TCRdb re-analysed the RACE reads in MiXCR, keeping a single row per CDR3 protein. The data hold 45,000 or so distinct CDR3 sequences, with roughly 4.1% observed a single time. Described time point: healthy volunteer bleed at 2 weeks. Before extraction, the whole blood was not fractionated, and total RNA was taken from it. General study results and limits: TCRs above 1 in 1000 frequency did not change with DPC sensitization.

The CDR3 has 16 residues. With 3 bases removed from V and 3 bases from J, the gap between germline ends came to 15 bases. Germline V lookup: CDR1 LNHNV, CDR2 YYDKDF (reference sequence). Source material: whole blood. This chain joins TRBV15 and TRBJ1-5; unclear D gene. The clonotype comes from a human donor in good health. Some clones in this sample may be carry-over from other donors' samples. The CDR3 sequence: CATSRDPPSHNQPQHF. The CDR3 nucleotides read TGTGCCACCAGCAGGGATCCCCCCAGCCACAATCAGCCCCAGCATTTT.